This is a list of T cell receptor beta chains from one sample in a study of cytomegalovirus exposure and HLA in healthy donors. The method was immunoSEQ multiplex PCR; TCRdb's version includes in-frame clones alone and lacks a portion of them. The sample includes under 200,000 clones, approximately 81% of them seen just once. The sample was PBMCs. Source of these receptors: a man aged 18-30 years in good health and CMV-seronegative. Both conserved end residues are part of each CDR3. Each record gives: V gene, J gene, CDR3 protein.

v_gene: TRBV11-2
j_gene: TRBJ1-5
CDR3aa: CASSPREQGIPQHF

v_gene: TRBV29-1
j_gene: TRBJ1-4
CDR3aa: CSVEGRREDEKLFF

v_gene: TRBV10-2
j_gene: TRBJ2-1
CDR3aa: CASSEPGLPPNEQFF

v_gene: TRBV28
j_gene: TRBJ2-7
CDR3aa: CASRAGTPTYEQYF

v_gene: TRBV30
j_gene: TRBJ2-7
CDR3aa: CAWSGGLVTYEQYF

v_gene: TRBV27
j_gene: TRBJ1-2
CDR3aa: CASSFGGTYGYTF

v_gene: TRBV29-1
j_gene: TRBJ2-2
CDR3aa: CSVHRDTGELFF

v_gene: TRBV4-3
j_gene: TRBJ2-3
CDR3aa: CASSQGTRLGTQYF

v_gene: TRBV6-4
j_gene: TRBJ2-3
CDR3aa: CASSDRAGSTDTQYF

v_gene: TRBV11-2
j_gene: TRBJ2-5
CDR3aa: CASSLDSSGTGKETQYF

v_gene: TRBV28
j_gene: TRBJ2-7
CDR3aa: CASSLGAGAHEQYF

v_gene: TRBV6-5
j_gene: TRBJ1-3
CDR3aa: CASSLGGFSGNTIYF

v_gene: TRBV4-3
j_gene: TRBJ2-7
CDR3aa: CASGQDQQGVYEQYF

v_gene: TRBV18
j_gene: TRBJ2-7
CDR3aa: CASSPSEDEQYF

v_gene: TRBV28
j_gene: TRBJ1-4
CDR3aa: CASSPAGTTNEKLFF

v_gene: TRBV7-6
j_gene: TRBJ2-5
CDR3aa: CASSLVGTGGRETQYF

v_gene: TRBV7-2
j_gene: TRBJ2-7
CDR3aa: CASSVGGQSSYEQYF

v_gene: TRBV30
j_gene: TRBJ1-1
CDR3aa: CAWSVSGGSEAFF

v_gene: TRBV28
j_gene: TRBJ2-7
CDR3aa: CASSSPGTSGVYEQYF

v_gene: TRBV19
j_gene: TRBJ2-1
CDR3aa: CASSPLPDNNEQFF

v_gene: TRBV15
j_gene: TRBJ2-3
CDR3aa: CATSPRLRDTQYF

v_gene: TRBV11-2
j_gene: TRBJ2-4
CDR3aa: CASSRLASPQGKNIQYF

v_gene: TRBV29-1
j_gene: TRBJ1-4
CDR3aa: CSGGDEKLFF

v_gene: TRBV2
j_gene: TRBJ2-3
CDR3aa: CASSEVRGYSTDTQYF

v_gene: TRBV11-2
j_gene: TRBJ2-5
CDR3aa: CASSAGGGAGQETQYF

v_gene: TRBV5-4
j_gene: TRBJ2-7
CDR3aa: CASSSSSGGAYEQYF

v_gene: TRBV7-9
j_gene: TRBJ2-1
CDR3aa: CASSLGQGPYNEQFF

v_gene: TRBV9
j_gene: TRBJ2-7
CDR3aa: CASSPDPGLATPYEQYF

v_gene: TRBV5-1
j_gene: TRBJ2-7
CDR3aa: CASSWLGQTSGRAYEQYF

v_gene: TRBV28
j_gene: TRBJ2-4
CDR3aa: CASSLEAAGEAKNIQYF

v_gene: TRBV18
j_gene: TRBJ2-2
CDR3aa: CASLTSRLAGTGELFF

v_gene: TRBV27
j_gene: TRBJ2-7
CDR3aa: CASRGTKAYGANEQYF

v_gene: TRBV11-2
j_gene: TRBJ2-2
CDR3aa: CASSGRSGELFF

v_gene: TRBV4-3
j_gene: TRBJ2-5
CDR3aa: CASSQDPGLVPETQYF

v_gene: TRBV7-9
j_gene: TRBJ2-7
CDR3aa: CASSYVTGQGAEQYF

v_gene: TRBV27
j_gene: TRBJ2-4
CDR3aa: CASSLRFRGLAKNIQYF

v_gene: TRBV9
j_gene: TRBJ2-3
CDR3aa: CASSPYERHTDTQYF

v_gene: TRBV9
j_gene: TRBJ2-1
CDR3aa: CASSVPAGVSYNEQFF

v_gene: TRBV6-6
j_gene: TRBJ1-2
CDR3aa: CASSYGTGGGYTF

v_gene: TRBV5-1
j_gene: TRBJ1-2
CDR3aa: CASSYPAPRGGYTF

v_gene: TRBV5-6
j_gene: TRBJ2-1
CDR3aa: CASVTGRLLSNEQFF

v_gene: TRBV6-1
j_gene: TRBJ2-3
CDR3aa: CASSDGTGTNTQYF

v_gene: TRBV11-2
j_gene: TRBJ2-2
CDR3aa: CASSLAGEAGELFF

v_gene: TRBV5-1
j_gene: TRBJ2-3
CDR3aa: CASHGGSTDTQYF

v_gene: TRBV7-9
j_gene: TRBJ1-2
CDR3aa: CASSLGGGHDYGYTF

v_gene: TRBV6-1
j_gene: TRBJ2-3
CDR3aa: CASSQTSGRADTQYF